The 16 T cell receptor beta chains in this list originate from one sample, sequenced in a study of T cells in Graves' hyperthyroidism and ophthalmopathy. RNA transcripts were the template for amplifying TCR beta CDR3 regions. During a first-round RT-PCR of the TCR CDR3, the HTBI primer set was used. TCRdb reanalysed the multiplex PCR reads using MiXCR and keeps one entry per CDR3 protein. The repertoire holds some 440,000 distinct CDR3 sequences, with more than 15% as singletons. Input material: blood. Source of these receptors: a woman between 18 and 29 years old with Graves' hyperthyroidism.

This clonotype showed up many times. The chain employs TRBV7-2 and TRBJ2-5; D remains ambiguous. The length of the CDR3 is 14 residues. Germline V gene lookup returns CDR1 SGHTA and CDR2 FQGNSA. V was clipped by 3 bases and J by 4 bases, with 12 bases between them. The CDR3 region is CASSFGQPGETQYF. CDR3 coding DNA: TGTGCCAGCAGCTTTGGGCAACCAGGAGAGACCCAGTACTTC.

This clonotype was observed at least ten times. Here the CDR3 reads CASSYSPFPGEQYF. The CDR3 bases are TGTGCCAGCAGTTACTCGCCCTTCCCCGGCGAGCAGTACTTC. The chain recombines TRBV6-6 with TRBJ2-7; no reliable D call. The length of the CDR3 is 14 residues. The ends were cut back, 0 bases at V and 6 bases at J, with 12 bases in the middle. The germline CDR1 and CDR2 sequences are MNHNY and SVGAGI (reference sequence).

In this sample, this clonotype turned up many times. V is TRBV12-3 or TRBV12-4 and J is TRBJ2-7; D may be TRBD1 (5 bases). Trimming took 4 bases from V and 0 from J, leaving 10 bases between them. CDR3 length: 14 residues. As DNA, the CDR3 is TGTGCCAGCAGTTCGACGGACAACTCCTACGAGCAGTACTTC. This sequence encodes CASSSTDNSYEQYF.

This clonotype was recorded at least ten times. This chain links TRBV7-3 with TRBJ2-1; possible D gene TRBD1, 6 bases. Trimming left V 5 bases short and J 8 bases short, with 13 bases between. This CDR3 contains 13 residues. CDR1 SGHTA and CDR2 FQGTGA come from the germline V gene. The CDR3 sequence is CASSPQGGDEQFF. CDR3 bases: TGTGCCAGCAGCCCCCAAGGGGGTGATGAGCAGTTCTTC.

The chain uses TRBV19 and TRBJ2-1; D possibly uses TRBD1 or TRBD2 (5 bases each). The CDR3 is made up of 15 amino acids. Germline CDR1 LNHDA, CDR2 SQIVND (reference sequence). V lost 6 bases to trimming and J lost 8 bases, with 20 bases between them. DNA for the CDR3: TGTGCCAGTAGATTATCCGGACTGGGACCCGATGAGCAGTTCTTC. Its protein is CASRLSGLGPDEQFF.

The V and J genes are TRBV14 and TRBJ1-3, with 8 positions matching TRBD1. Germline loops: CDR1 SGHDN, CDR2 FVKESK. Losses at the gene ends were 2 bases for V and 0 bases for J; bases not matched to a gene: 6. The CDR3 is made up of 17 amino acids. The CDR3 spells CASSQTTQGASGNTIYF. Written as DNA, the CDR3 is TGTGCCAGCAGCCAAACAACCCAGGGGGCCTCTGGAAACACCATATATTTT.

This clonotype was detected ten times or more. The V and J genes are TRBV29-1 and TRBJ2-7; TRBD2 matches 9 bases. Germline CDR1 SQVTM, CDR2 ANQGSEA. The CDR3 is 15 residues long. Trimming removed 3 bases from V and 3 bases from J; junction bases left unmatched: 9. The CDR3 DNA is TGCAGCGTTGAGGAAGGGCGGGAGGGCCTCTACGAGCAGTACTTC. Residues: CSVEEGREGLYEQYF.

This clonotype was recorded many times. This chain connects TRBV20-1 to TRBJ2-7; 9 positions match TRBD1. The CDR3 contains 15 residues. Germline CDR1 DFQATT, CDR2 SNEGSKA (reference sequence). V lost 0 bases and J lost 2; bases outside the gene matches: 5. The CDR3 DNA reads TGCAGTGCTAGAGATTATCGGACAGGGGCCTACGAGCAGTACTTC. Protein product: CSARDYRTGAYEQYF.

In the case of this clonotype: With a much larger clone just one base away, this may be a read error. V and J are TRBV5-6 and TRBJ2-1; possibly TRBD1 for D (5 bases). CDR3 length: 16 residues. Germline V gives CDR1 SGHDT, CDR2 YYEEEE. The CDR3 reads CASGLDQGNSYNEQFF. DNA for the CDR3: TGTGCCAGCGGCTTGGACCAGGGAAACTCCTACAATGAGCAGTTCTTC.

This clonotype has ten or more counts. The rearrangement links TRBV28 to TRBJ2-7, with TRBD1 as a possible D gene (6 bases). V gave up 11 bases and J gave up 3 bases, with 35 bases separating them. The CDR3 contains 19 residues. Per germline, CDR1 MDHEN and CDR2 SYDVKM. CDR3 region: CAPRGCTTDLTELCYEQYF. The DNA of the CDR3 is TGTGCCCCCAGGGGCTGCACCACGGACCTCACCGAACTCTGCTACGAGCAGTACTTC. The full variable domain, rest sourced from reference TRBV28 and TRBJ2-7, is DVKVTQSSRYLVKRTGEKVFLECVQDMDHENMFWYRQDPGLGLRLIYFSYDVKMKEKGDIPEGYSVSREKKERFSLILESASTNQTSMYLCAPRGCTTDLTELCYEQYFGPGTRLTVT.

The J gene is TRBJ2-1, the V gene TRBV12-3 or TRBV12-4; weak D call: TRBD2 (7 bases). V gave up 8 bases and J gave up 10 bases, with 12 bases separating them. This CDR3 has 11 residues. The CDR3 is CASGSGTEQFF. CDR3 in DNA: TGTGCCAGCGGAAGCGGGACAGAGCAGTTCTTC.

This clonotype was counted ten times or more. The chain combines TRBV11-2 with TRBJ1-4, with D unresolved. Germline loops: CDR1 SGHAT, CDR2 FQNNGV. The CDR3 has 14 residues. Trimming removed 4 bases from V and 8 bases from J, with 14 bases in between. CDR3 in DNA: TGTGCCAGCAGCTCTCCCGGTTGGGAGGAAAAACTGTTTTTT. This sequence encodes CASSSPGWEEKLFF.

The J gene is TRBJ1-3, the V gene TRBV6-5; D is unclear. Germline V CDR1 and CDR2: MNHEY, SVGAGI. The CDR3 consists of 16 residues. V lost 2 bases and J 4 bases, leaving 15 bases between the germline ends. The chain's CDR3 is CASSYRGGLEGNTIYF. CDR3 in DNA: TGTGCCAGCAGTTACCGAGGAGGGTTGGAGGGAAACACCATATATTTT.

The sample holds many counts of this clonotype. V and J are TRBV7-9 and TRBJ2-1, with 7 bases lining up with TRBD2. The V segment lost 5 bases and the J segment 6 bases; nucleotides outside the gene matches: 16. Germline CDR1 and CDR2: SEHNR and FQNEAQ (reference sequence). The length of the CDR3 is 17 residues. This CDR3 is CASSPSGSGGLSNEQFF. The CDR3, as DNA: TGTGCCAGCAGCCCCTCGGGCTCGGGGGGACTTTCCAATGAGCAGTTCTTC.

This clonotype was counted many times. The CDR3 DNA reads as TGTGCCAGCAGCTGGCCTGGGGGGTTCGAGACCCAGTACTTC. Residues: CASSWPGGFETQYF. The rearrangement joins TRBV13 to TRBJ2-5, with a possible D match to TRBD2 (6 bases). CDR1 and CDR2 from the germline V gene are PRHDT and FYEKMQ (reference sequence). V shed 4 bases and J shed 5 bases, with 14 bases lying between them. The CDR3 loop spans 14 amino acids.

This clonotype was recorded many times. The J gene is TRBJ1-2, the V gene TRBV29-1; no reliable D call. The CDR3 spans 14 residues. Germline loops: CDR1 SQVTM, CDR2 ANQGSEA. V lost 0 bases, J lost 2 bases, and 10 bases lay in between. The DNA of the CDR3 is TGCAGCGTTGAAGATGGACTCCCAAACTATGGCTACACCTTC. Translating gives CSVEDGLPNYGYTF.